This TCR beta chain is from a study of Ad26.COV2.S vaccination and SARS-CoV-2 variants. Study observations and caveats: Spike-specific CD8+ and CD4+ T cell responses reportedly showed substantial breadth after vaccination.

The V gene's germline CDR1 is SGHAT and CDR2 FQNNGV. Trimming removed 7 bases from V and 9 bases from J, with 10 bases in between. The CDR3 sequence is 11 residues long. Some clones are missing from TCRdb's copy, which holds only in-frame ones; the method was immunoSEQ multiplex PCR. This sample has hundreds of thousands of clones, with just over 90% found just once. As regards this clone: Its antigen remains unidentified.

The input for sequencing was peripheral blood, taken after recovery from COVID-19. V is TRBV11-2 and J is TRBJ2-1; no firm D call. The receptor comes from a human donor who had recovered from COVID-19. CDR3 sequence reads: CASTLGSEQFF. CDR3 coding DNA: TGTGCCAGCACCCTAGGCAGTGAGCAGTTCTTC.